The next 25 T cell receptor beta chains were all read from a single sample in a study of cytomegalovirus exposure and HLA in healthy donors. The PCR ran on 60 Vbeta and 13 Jbeta primers. Clones were sequenced by immunoSEQ multiplex PCR, and TCRdb holds only the in-frame ones, with some missing. The table has about 140,000 clones, around 83% seen once. Sequenced: PBMCs. The origin of the receptors is a man in his forties in good health and CMV-seropositive.

The V call is TRBV6-5, the J call TRBJ2-2; the match to TRBD1 covers 10 bases. CDR3 length: 15 residues. The V gene end was trimmed by 6 bases and the J gene end by 5 bases; junction bases not matched to a gene: 6. CDR1 is MNHEY, CDR2 SVGAGI, per germline. CDR3 sequence (DNA): TGTGCCAGCAGGACCGACAGGGGGCGTACCGGGGAGCTGTTTTTT. The encoded protein is CASRTDRGRTGELFF.

This chain connects TRBV7-2 to TRBJ2-7; D possibly corresponds to TRBD2 (6 bases). This CDR3 contains 14 residues. Per germline, CDR1 SGHTA and CDR2 FQGNSA. V was trimmed by 1 base and J by 9 bases, leaving 16 bases between them. CDR3 bases: TGTGCCAGCAGCTTAGATCGGGGGACGGGGTGGCAGTACTTC. Translated, it gives CASSLDRGTGWQYF.

The V and J genes are TRBV25-1 and TRBJ1-1; 7 bases are a match to TRBD1. The V gene's germline CDR1 is MGHDK and CDR2 SYGVNS. This CDR3 spans 15 amino acids. The junction had 9 bases not matched to a gene; V was cut back by 5 bases and J by 3 bases. The CDR3 spells CASSTSRQGDTEAFF. Here the CDR3 DNA reads TGTGCCAGCAGTACGTCCCGGCAGGGGGACACTGAAGCTTTCTTT.

The V gene is TRBV18, the J gene TRBJ1-1; D unresolved. Trimming took 3 bases from V and 0 from J, leaving 5 bases between them. CDR1 KGHSH and CDR2 LQKENI come from the germline V gene. The length of the CDR3 is 13 residues. DNA of the CDR3: TGTGCCAGCTCACCCGACATGAACACTGAAGCTTTCTTT. It yields the protein CASSPDMNTEAFF. The variable domain in full, completed from reference TRBV18 and TRBJ1-1, reads NAGVMQNPRHLVRRRGQEARLRCSPMKGHSHVYWYRQLPEEGLKFMVYLQKENIIDESGMPKERFSAEFPKEGPSILRIQQVVRGDSAAYFCASSPDMNTEAFFGQGTRLTVV.

This clone has a handful of counts. The CDR3 region has the DNA TGTGCCAGCAGTGAAAGGTCAGGGGCGTCTGGTCGTGAGACCCAGTACTTC. Translating gives CASSERSGASGRETQYF. The chain is built from TRBV6-1 and TRBJ2-5; D perhaps matches TRBD1 (6 bases). V dropped 2 bases and J dropped 5 bases, with 21 bases sitting between them. The germline V gene has CDR1 MNHNS and CDR2 SASEGT. The CDR3 runs 17 residues.

The CDR3 sequence: CASSLGTSGQYF. CDR3 nucleotide sequence: TGTGCCAGCAGCTTAGGAACTAGTGGGCAGTATTTT. This chain connects TRBV7-9 to TRBJ2-3, with a possible D match to TRBD2 (5 bases). The CDR3 spans 12 residues. The ends were cut back, 1 base at V and 11 bases at J, with 10 bases in the middle. In germline, CDR1 is SEHNR, CDR2 FQNEAQ (reference sequence). Complete variable domain (other parts from reference TRBV7-9 and TRBJ2-3): DTGVSQNPRHKITKRGQNVTFRCDPISEHNRLYWYRQTLGQGPEFLTYFQNEAQLEKSRLLSDRFSAERPKGSFSTLEIQRTEQGDSAMYLCASSLGTSGQYFGPGTRLTVL.

J is TRBJ2-1 and V is TRBV30; TRBD2 matches 8 bases. Germline assignment: CDR1 GTSNPN and CDR2 SVGIG (reference sequence). J gave up 6 bases and V 4 bases, and 8 bases lay outside the gene matches. The CDR3 totals 14 residues. The CDR3 here is CAWIGRGEINEQFF. For the CDR3, the DNA is TGTGCCTGGATCGGGAGGGGGGAGATCAATGAGCAGTTCTTC. Complete variable domain (other parts from reference TRBV30 and TRBJ2-1): SQTIHQWPATLVQPVGSPLSLECTVEGTSNPNLYWYRQAAGRGLQLLFYSVGIGQISSEVPQNLSASRPQDRQFILSSKKLLLSDSGFYLCAWIGRGEINEQFFGPGTRLTVL.

This chain joins TRBV5-6 and TRBJ1-1, with a tentative D call TRBD1 (5 bases). V was cut by 0 bases and J by 8 bases, with 11 bases left in between. The CDR3 consists of 13 residues. Germline V gene data show CDR1 as SGHDT and CDR2 as YYEEEE. CDR3 sequence: CASSLAGSREAFF. The DNA for the CDR3 is TGTGCCAGCAGCTTGGCAGGGTCAAGAGAAGCTTTCTTT.

This chain joins TRBV18 and TRBJ1-1; the D is unclear. V lost 3 bases and J lost 0, with 8 bases in between. The CDR3 contains 14 residues. Germline CDR1 is KGHSH and CDR2 is LQKENI. CDR3 sequence: CASSPPVMNTEAFF. CDR3 sequence (DNA): TGTGCCAGCTCACCGCCGGTGATGAACACTGAAGCTTTCTTT.

The CDR3 spells CASSPKGGRGTDTQYF. CDR3 in DNA: TGTGCCAGCAGCCCTAAAGGGGGACGGGGCACAGATACGCAGTATTTT. The chain uses TRBV21-1 and TRBJ2-3; the table's D call, TRBD1, has no DNA check behind it. TRBV21-1 is shown as a pseudogene. The CDR3 is 16 residues long.

The chain uses TRBV9 and TRBJ1-2; 10 positions match TRBD1. Germline-derived CDR1 and CDR2 are SGDLS and YYNGEE. V trimming: 3 bases; J trimming: 7 bases; junction bases outside the gene matches: 9. The CDR3 has 15 residues. The CDR3 region has the DNA TGTGCCAGCAGCGCCGGGGACAGGGGACTCCGTGGCTACACCTTC. It is translated as CASSAGDRGLRGYTF.

V and J are TRBV7-8 and TRBJ2-7; 7 bases line up with TRBD2. The CDR3 length is 15 residues. The ends lost 4 bases at V and 0 bases at J; junction bases unmatched: 6. The germline V gene encodes CDR1 SGHVS and CDR2 FQNEAQ. CDR3 amino acids: CASSYLRTSSYEQYF. The CDR3, as DNA: TGTGCCAGCAGCTACCTTCGGACTAGCTCCTACGAGCAGTACTTC.

The V call is TRBV5-1, the J call TRBJ2-1; a weak D match, TRBD2 (6 bases). Germline V gene lookup returns CDR1 SGHRS and CDR2 YFSETQ. V was clipped by 4 bases and J by 7 bases, with 18 bases between them. CDR3 length equals 15 residues. The CDR3 DNA sequence: TGCGCCAGCAGCCCGATGTGGGGGGTAGGTAATGAGCAGTTCTTC. As protein: CASSPMWGVGNEQFF.

This clone was found once. This chain joins TRBV27 and TRBJ2-1; the D gene is possibly TRBD1 (6 bases). Trimming cost V 4 bases and J 8 bases, with 9 bases left between them. Germline V gene sequence: CDR1 MNHEY, CDR2 SMNVEV (reference sequence). The CDR3 consists of 12 residues. The DNA for the CDR3 is TGTGCCAGCAGTTCAGGGGCCGATGAGCAGTTCTTC. As protein: CASSSGADEQFF.

The V call is TRBV2, the J call TRBJ1-6; 7 positions match TRBD1. The CDR3 extends over 13 amino acids. Germline CDR1 reads SNHLY; CDR2 reads FYNNEI. With 7 bases clipped from V and 10 bases from J, the junction kept 7 bases outside the gene matches. As DNA, the CDR3 is TGTGCCAGCACCCTAAGGGGGCTGTCACCCCTCCACTTT. Translating gives CASTLRGLSPLHF.

The sample holds a few counts of this clone. The chain combines TRBV6-6 with TRBJ2-5; 9 nucleotides align to TRBD1. V shed 6 bases and J 7 bases; nucleotides not matched to a gene: 12. Germline V gene lookup returns CDR1 MNHNY and CDR2 SVGAGI (reference sequence). This CDR3 region has 15 residues. CDR3 amino acids: CASRLNTGGSGTQYF. The CDR3 DNA follows: TGTGCCAGCAGACTTAATACAGGGGGCTCGGGGACCCAGTACTTC.

This clone was seen a few times. The chain uses TRBV27 and TRBJ2-2; 14 positions agree with TRBD2. This CDR3 spans 18 amino acids. The ends lost 6 bases at V and 4 bases at J; junction bases unmatched: 10. Germline CDR1 is MNHEY and CDR2 is SMNVEV (reference sequence). CDR3 sequence (DNA): TGTGCCAGCAGGCAATCAGGTGGGACTAGCGGGAGCACCGGGGAGCTGTTTTTT. Translating it yields CASRQSGGTSGSTGELFF.

The rearrangement uses TRBV4-3 and TRBJ2-3; no firm D call. The CDR3 has 12 amino acids. V gave up 3 bases and J gave up 7 bases, with 8 bases separating them. Germline V gives CDR1 LGHNA, CDR2 YSLEER. The CDR3 loop is CASSQGSNTQYF. Here the CDR3 DNA reads TGCGCCAGCAGCCAGGGCTCAAATACGCAGTATTTT.

This chain uses TRBV30 with TRBJ1-6; the D gene is possibly TRBD1 (6 bases). Deletions cut 7 bases from V and 0 bases from J, with 10 bases between. This CDR3 comprises 14 residues. Germline lookup yields CDR1 GTSNPN and CDR2 SVGIG (reference sequence). The CDR3 DNA reads TGTGCCTTGGACAGAAGCTCCTATAATTCACCCCTCCACTTT. This gives the protein CALDRSSYNSPLHF.

The V and J genes are TRBV2 and TRBJ2-5; TRBD2 matches 7 bases. The germline CDR1 and CDR2 sequences are SNHLY and FYNNEI. J gave up 5 bases and V 8 bases, and 11 bases lay outside the gene matches. There are 14 residues in the CDR3. In DNA, the CDR3 is TGTGCCAGCTCCTCGGGAGGTCGCGGGGAGACCCAGTACTTC. It encodes CASSSGGRGETQYF. Full variable domain (rest looked up from reference TRBV2 and TRBJ2-5): EPEVTQTPSHQVTQMGQEVILRCVPISNHLYFYWYRQILGQKVEFLVSFYNNEISEKSEIFDDQFSVERPDGSNFTLKIRSTKLEDSAMYFCASSSGGRGETQYFGPGTRLLVL.

This chain uses TRBV19 with TRBJ2-7, with 7 bases aligning to TRBD1. Germline V lookup: CDR1 LNHDA, CDR2 SQIVND (reference sequence). The CDR3 contains 15 residues. The junction had 15 bases not matched to a gene; V was cut back by 10 bases and J by 3 bases. The CDR3 here is CATRTTGTAYYEQYF. In DNA form, the CDR3 reads TGTGCCACCCGCACGACCGGGACAGCCTACTACGAGCAGTACTTC.

The chain links TRBV7-9 to TRBJ1-1; D perhaps matches TRBD1 (6 bases). Germline V gene data show CDR1 as SEHNR and CDR2 as FQNEAQ (reference sequence). The CDR3 has 15 residues. Trimming shortened V by 5 bases and J by 3 bases, and 16 bases separated the two germline ends. CDR3 protein: CASSPGHLKDTEAFF. CDR3 sequence (DNA): TGTGCCAGCAGCCCGGGACATTTGAAGGACACTGAAGCTTTCTTT.

The rearrangement links TRBV18 to TRBJ1-6, with D hard to call. In germline, CDR1 is KGHSH, CDR2 LQKENI. The CDR3 is 13 residues long. V lost 8 bases, J lost 9 bases, and 14 bases lay in between. The CDR3 DNA follows: TGTGCCAGCGGAACATCCGGAGGTTCACCCCTCCACTTT. It codes for CASGTSGGSPLHF.

This chain links TRBV5-1 with TRBJ1-1; no clear D gene. The CDR3 extends over 14 amino acids. Germline V gene sequence: CDR1 SGHRS, CDR2 YFSETQ. Trimming removed 4 bases at V and 0 bases at J, with 10 bases between. The DNA of the CDR3 is TGCGCCAGCAGCCCTGGGGAGATGAACACTGAAGCTTTCTTT. This sequence encodes CASSPGEMNTEAFF.

A word on this clone: Other DNA sequences of this sample code for an identical CDR3. V gene TRBV5-6 combines with J gene TRBJ1-1; D unclear. This CDR3 spans 17 amino acids. Germline V gene sequence: CDR1 SGHDT, CDR2 YYEEEE. Trimming shortened V by 0 bases and J by 0 bases, and 15 bases separated the two germline ends. The CDR3 sequence is CASSLGVAGTMNTEAFF. CDR3 bases: TGTGCCAGCAGCTTGGGGGTGGCAGGAACCATGAACACTGAAGCTTTCTTT.